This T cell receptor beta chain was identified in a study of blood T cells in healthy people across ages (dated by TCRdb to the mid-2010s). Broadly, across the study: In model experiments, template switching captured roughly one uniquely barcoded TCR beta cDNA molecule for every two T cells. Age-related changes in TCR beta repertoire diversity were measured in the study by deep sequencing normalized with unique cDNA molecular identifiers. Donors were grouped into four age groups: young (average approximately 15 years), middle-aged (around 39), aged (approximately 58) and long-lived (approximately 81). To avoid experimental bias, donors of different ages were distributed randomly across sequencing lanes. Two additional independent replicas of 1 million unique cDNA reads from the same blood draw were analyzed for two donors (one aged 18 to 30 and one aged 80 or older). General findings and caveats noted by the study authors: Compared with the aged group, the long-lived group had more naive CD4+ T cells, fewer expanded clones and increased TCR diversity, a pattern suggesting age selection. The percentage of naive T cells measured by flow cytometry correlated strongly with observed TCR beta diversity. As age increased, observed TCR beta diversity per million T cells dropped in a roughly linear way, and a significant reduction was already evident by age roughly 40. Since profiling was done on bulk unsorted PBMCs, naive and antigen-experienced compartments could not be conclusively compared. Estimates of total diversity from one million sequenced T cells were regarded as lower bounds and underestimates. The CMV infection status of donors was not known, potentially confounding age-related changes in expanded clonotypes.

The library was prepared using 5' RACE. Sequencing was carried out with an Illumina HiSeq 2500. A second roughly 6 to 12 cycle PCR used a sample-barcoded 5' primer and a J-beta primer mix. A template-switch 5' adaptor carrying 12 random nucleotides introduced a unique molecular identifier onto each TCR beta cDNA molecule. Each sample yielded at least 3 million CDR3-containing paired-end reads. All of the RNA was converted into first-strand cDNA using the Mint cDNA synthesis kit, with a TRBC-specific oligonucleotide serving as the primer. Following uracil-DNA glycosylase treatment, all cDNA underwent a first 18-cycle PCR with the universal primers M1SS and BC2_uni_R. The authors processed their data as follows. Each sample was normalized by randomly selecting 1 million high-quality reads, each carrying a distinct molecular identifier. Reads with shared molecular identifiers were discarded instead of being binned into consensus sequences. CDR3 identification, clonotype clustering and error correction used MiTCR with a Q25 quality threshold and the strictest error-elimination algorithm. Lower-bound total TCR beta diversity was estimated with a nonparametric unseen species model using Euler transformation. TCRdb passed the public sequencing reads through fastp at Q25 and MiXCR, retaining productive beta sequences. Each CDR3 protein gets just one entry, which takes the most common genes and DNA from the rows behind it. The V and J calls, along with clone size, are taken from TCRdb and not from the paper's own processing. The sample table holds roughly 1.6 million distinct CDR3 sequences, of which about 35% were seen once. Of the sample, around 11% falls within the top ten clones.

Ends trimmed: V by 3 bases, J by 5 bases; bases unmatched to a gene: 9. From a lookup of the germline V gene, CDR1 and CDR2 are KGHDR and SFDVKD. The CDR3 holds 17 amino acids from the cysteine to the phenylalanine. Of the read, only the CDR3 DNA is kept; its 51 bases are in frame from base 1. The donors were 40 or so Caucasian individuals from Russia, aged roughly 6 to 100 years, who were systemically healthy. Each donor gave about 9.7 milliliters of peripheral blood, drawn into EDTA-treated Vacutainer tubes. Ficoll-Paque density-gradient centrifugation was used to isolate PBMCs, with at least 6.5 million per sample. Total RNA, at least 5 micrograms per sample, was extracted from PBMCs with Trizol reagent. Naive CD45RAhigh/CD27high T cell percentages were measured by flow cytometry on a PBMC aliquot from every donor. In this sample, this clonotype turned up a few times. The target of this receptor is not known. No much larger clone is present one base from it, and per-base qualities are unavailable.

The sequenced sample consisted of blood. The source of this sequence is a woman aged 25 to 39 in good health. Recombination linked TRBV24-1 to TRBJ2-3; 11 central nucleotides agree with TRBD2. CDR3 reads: CATSDELAGGLEDTQYF. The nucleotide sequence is TGTGCCACCAGTGATGAATTAGCGGGGGGGCTTGAAGATACGCAGTATTTT.